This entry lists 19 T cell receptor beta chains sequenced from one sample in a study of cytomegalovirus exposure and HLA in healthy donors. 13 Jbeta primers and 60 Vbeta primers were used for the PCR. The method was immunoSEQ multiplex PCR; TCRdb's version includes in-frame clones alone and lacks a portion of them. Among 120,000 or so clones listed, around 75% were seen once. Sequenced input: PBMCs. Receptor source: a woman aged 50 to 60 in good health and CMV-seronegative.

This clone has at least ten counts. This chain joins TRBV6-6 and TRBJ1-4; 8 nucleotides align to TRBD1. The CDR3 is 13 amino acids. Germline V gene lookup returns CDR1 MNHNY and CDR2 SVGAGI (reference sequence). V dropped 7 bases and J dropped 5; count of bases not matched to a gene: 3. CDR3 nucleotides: TGTGCCAGCAAAGGGACAGGAAATGAAAAACTGTTTTTT. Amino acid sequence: CASKGTGNEKLFF.

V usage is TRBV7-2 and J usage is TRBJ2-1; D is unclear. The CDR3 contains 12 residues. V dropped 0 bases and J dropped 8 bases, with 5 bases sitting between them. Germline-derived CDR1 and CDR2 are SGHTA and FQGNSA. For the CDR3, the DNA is TGTGCCAGCAGCTTAGCATCAGATGAGCAGTTCTTC. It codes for CASSLASDEQFF.

CDR3 in amino acids: CASSPGQGTGGNSPLHF. The CDR3, as DNA: TGTGCCAGTAGTCCTGGCCAAGGGACAGGGGGTAATTCACCCCTCCACTTT. J is TRBJ1-6 and V is TRBV19; 11 nucleotides match TRBD1. This CDR3 has 17 amino acids. J was trimmed by 6 bases and V by 5 bases; bases with no gene match: 9. CDR1 is LNHDA and CDR2 is SQIVND in the germline V gene (reference sequence).

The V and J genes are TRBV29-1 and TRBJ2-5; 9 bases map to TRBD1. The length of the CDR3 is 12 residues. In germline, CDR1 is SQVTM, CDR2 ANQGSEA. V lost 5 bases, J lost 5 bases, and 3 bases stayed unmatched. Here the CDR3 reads CSVYRGQETQYF. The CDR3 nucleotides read TGCAGCGTTTACAGGGGGCAGGAGACCCAGTACTTC.

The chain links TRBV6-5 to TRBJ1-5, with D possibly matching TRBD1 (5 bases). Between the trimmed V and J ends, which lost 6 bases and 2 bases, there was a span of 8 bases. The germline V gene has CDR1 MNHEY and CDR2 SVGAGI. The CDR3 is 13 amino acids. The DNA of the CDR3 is TGTGCCAGCAGACAGGCGGGCAATCAGCCCCAGCATTTT. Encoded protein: CASRQAGNQPQHF.

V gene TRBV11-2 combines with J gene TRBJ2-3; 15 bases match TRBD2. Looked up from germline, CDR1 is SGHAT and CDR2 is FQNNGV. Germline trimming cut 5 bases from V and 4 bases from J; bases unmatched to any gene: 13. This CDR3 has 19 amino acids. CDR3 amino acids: CASSPFGTSGRSGADTQYF. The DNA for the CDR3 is TGTGCCAGCAGCCCCTTTGGGACTAGCGGGAGGTCCGGGGCAGATACGCAGTATTTT.

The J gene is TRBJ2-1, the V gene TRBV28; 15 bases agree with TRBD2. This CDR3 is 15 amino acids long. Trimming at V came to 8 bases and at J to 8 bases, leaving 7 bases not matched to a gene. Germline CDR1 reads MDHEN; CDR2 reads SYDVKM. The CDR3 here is CASGTSGGMRYEQFF. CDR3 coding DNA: TGTGCCAGCGGGACTAGCGGGGGGATGAGGTATGAGCAGTTCTTC.

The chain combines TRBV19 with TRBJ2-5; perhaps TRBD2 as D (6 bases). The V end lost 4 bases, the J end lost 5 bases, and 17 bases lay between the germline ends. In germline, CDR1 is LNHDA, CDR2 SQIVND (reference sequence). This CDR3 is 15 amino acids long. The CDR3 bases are TGTGCCAGTAGTACGTCCGGGACTCCGGGGGAGACCCAGTACTTC. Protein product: CASSTSGTPGETQYF. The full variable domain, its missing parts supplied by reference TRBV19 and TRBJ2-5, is DGGITQSPKYLFRKEGQNVTLSCEQNLNHDAMYWYRQDPGQGLRLIYYSQIVNDFQKGDIAEGYSVSREKKESFPLTVTSAQKNPTAFYLCASSTSGTPGETQYFGPGTRLLVL.

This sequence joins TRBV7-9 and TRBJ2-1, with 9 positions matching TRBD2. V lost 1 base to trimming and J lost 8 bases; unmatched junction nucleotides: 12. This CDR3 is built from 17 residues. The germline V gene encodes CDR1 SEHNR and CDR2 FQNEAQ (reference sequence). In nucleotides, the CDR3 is TGTGCCAGCAGCTTAGGAACTAGCGGGTTCCTTGGGGATGAGCAGTTCTTC. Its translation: CASSLGTSGFLGDEQFF.

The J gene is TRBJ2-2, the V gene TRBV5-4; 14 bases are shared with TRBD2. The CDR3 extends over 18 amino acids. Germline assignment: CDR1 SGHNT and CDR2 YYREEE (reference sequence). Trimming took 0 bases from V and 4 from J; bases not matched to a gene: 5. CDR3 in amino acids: CASSLGLAGGPLTGELFF. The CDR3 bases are TGTGCCAGCAGCTTGGGACTAGCGGGAGGGCCTCTCACCGGGGAGCTGTTTTTT.

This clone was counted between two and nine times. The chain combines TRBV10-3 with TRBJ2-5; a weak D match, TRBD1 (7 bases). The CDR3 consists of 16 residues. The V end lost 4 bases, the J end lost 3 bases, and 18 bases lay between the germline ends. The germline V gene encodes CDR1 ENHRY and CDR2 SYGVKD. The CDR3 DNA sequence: TGTGCCATCAGTGGTTGGATCGGCAGGGGGGAAGAGACCCAGTACTTC. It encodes CAISGWIGRGEETQYF.

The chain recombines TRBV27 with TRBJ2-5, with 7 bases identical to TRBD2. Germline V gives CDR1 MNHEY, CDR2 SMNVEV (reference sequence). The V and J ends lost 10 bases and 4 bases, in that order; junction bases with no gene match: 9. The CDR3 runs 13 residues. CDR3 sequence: CATRREFGETQYF. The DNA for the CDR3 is TGTGCCACCAGGCGGGAGTTCGGAGAGACCCAGTACTTC.

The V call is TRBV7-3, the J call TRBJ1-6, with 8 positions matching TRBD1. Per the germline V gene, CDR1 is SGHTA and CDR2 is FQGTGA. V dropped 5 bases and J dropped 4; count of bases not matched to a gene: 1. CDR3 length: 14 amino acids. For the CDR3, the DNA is TGTGCCAGCAGCCGGACAGGGTATAATTCACCCCTCCACTTT. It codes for CASSRTGYNSPLHF.

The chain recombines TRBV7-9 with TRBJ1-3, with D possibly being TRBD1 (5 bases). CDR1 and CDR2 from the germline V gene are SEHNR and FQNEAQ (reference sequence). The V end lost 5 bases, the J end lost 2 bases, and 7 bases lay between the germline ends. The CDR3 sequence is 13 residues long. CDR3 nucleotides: TGTGCCAGCAGCCGGGGGGCTGGAAACACCATATATTTT. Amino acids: CASSRGAGNTIYF. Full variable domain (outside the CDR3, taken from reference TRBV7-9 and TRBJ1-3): DTGVSQNPRHKITKRGQNVTFRCDPISEHNRLYWYRQTLGQGPEFLTYFQNEAQLEKSRLLSDRFSAERPKGSFSTLEIQRTEQGDSAMYLCASSRGAGNTIYFGEGSWLTVV.

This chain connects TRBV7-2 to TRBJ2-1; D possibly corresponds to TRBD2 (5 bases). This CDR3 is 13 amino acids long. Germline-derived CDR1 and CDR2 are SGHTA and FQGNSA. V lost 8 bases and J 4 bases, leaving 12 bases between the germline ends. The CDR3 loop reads CASSRGAYNEQFF. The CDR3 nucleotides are TGTGCCAGCTCCCGGGGTGCATACAATGAGCAGTTCTTC.

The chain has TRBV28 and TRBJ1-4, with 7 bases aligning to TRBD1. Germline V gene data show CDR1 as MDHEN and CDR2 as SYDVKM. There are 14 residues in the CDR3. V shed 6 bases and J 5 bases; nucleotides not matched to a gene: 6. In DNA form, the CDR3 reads TGTGCCAGCAGACCGGGACAGCCGAATGAAAAACTGTTTTTT. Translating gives CASRPGQPNEKLFF.

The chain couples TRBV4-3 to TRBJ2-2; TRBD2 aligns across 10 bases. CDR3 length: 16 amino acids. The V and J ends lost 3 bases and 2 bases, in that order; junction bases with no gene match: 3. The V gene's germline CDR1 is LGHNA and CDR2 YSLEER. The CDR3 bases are TGCGCCAGCAGCCAGGCACTAGCGGGAAACACCGGGGAGCTGTTTTTT. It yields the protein CASSQALAGNTGELFF.

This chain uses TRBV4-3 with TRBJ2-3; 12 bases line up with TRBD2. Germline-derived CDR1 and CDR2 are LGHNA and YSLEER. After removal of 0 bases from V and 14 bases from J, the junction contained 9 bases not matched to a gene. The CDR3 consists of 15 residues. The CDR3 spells CASSQDLSSGRAPYF. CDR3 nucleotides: TGCGCCAGCAGCCAAGATCTGTCTAGCGGGAGGGCCCCGTATTTT.

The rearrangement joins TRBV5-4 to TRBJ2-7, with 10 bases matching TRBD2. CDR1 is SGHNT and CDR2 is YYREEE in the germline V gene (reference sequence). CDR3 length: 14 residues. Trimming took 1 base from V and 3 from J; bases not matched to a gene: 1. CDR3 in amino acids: CASSLWTSGYEQYF. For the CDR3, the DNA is TGTGCCAGCAGCTTGTGGACTAGCGGCTACGAGCAGTACTTC.